This T cell receptor beta chain is from a study of OX40 agonist ivuxolimab in advanced cancers. Findings and caveats of the study: The authors also found low normalized T-cell clonal expansion in some nonresponders.

Germline V gene sequence: CDR1 SGHVT, CDR2 SQSDAQ. The CDR3 runs 11 residues. Between the trimmed V and J ends, which lost 6 bases and 10 bases, there was a span of 10 bases. Turning to this clone: Its antigen remains unidentified.

Sequencing was performed with immunoSEQ multiplex PCR; in TCRdb, only in-frame clones are kept and a portion is missing. The data hold fewer than 20,000 clones, with around 80% observed a single time. The sequence derives from an adult with an advanced solid tumor such as melanoma, head and neck, liver or kidney cancer. J is TRBJ2-1 and V is TRBV7-4, with a weak D call TRBD1 (6 bases). The source was CD4+ or CD8+ T cells sorted from blood, collected in a trial of the OX40 agonist ivuxolimab. The CDR3 region is CASRQGGEQFF. CDR3 DNA: TGTGCCAGCAGACAGGGTGGGGAGCAGTTCTTC.